The 22 T cell receptor beta chains below were found in one sample sequenced in a study of T-cell memory formation after mild COVID-19. Using its own MiXCR run on the 5' RACE reads, TCRdb lists one record per CDR3 protein. The sample has approximately 400,000 distinct CDR3 sequences; approximately 18% are singletons. What was sequenced was PBMCs or a T cell subset sorted from them (not recorded which). The receptors were gathered from a young man who had mild COVID-19 (a few samples of this study predate the infection). Cell type and time point are not known.

The chain combines TRBV6-5 with TRBJ2-2; D possibly uses TRBD1 or TRBD2 (6 bases each). The length of the CDR3 is 19 residues. The germline gives CDR1 MNHEY, CDR2 SVGAGI. Trimming cost V 0 bases and J 2 bases, with 19 bases left between them. CDR3 in amino acids: CASSYSNAFGGPNTGELFF. The DNA for the CDR3 is TGTGCCAGCAGTTACTCCAACGCTTTTGGGGGGCCAAACACCGGGGAGCTGTTTTTT.

This rearrangement joins TRBV6-2 or TRBV6-3 to TRBJ2-3; 8 nucleotides align to TRBD2. The CDR3 length is 14 residues. Per germline, CDR1 MNHEY and CDR2 SVGEGT. After removal of 3 bases from V and 5 bases from J, the junction contained 4 bases not matched to a gene. The CDR3 loop is CASSYREGGDTQYF. DNA of the CDR3: TGTGCCAGCAGTTATCGGGAGGGAGGAGATACGCAGTATTTT.

This clonotype has just a few counts. The rearrangement joins TRBV7-9 to TRBJ2-3, with 7 positions matching TRBD1. With 4 bases clipped from V and 5 bases from J, the junction kept 3 bases outside the gene matches. Germline loops: CDR1 SEHNR, CDR2 FQNEAQ (reference sequence). The CDR3 length is 13 residues. The DNA of the CDR3 is TGTGCCAGCAGCTCAGACAGGGAAGATACGCAGTATTTT. It specifies CASSSDREDTQYF. The variable domain in full, with the rest retrieved from reference TRBV7-9 and TRBJ2-3, is DTGVSQNPRHKITKRGQNVTFRCDPISEHNRLYWYRQTLGQGPEFLTYFQNEAQLEKSRLLSDRFSAERPKGSFSTLEIQRTEQGDSAMYLCASSSDREDTQYFGPGTRLTVL.

V gene TRBV10-2 combines with J gene TRBJ2-3; tentatively, D is TRBD2 (5 bases). CDR3 length equals 16 residues. V lost 3 bases, J lost 0 bases, and 13 bases lay in between. Looked up from germline, CDR1 is WSHSY and CDR2 is SAAADI. The CDR3, as DNA: TGCGCCAGCAGTGATAGCGCCTCACTGAGCACAGATACGCAGTATTTT. It yields the protein CASSDSASLSTDTQYF.

This clonotype was recorded a few times. The chain uses TRBV7-9 and TRBJ1-5; 9 bases are shared with TRBD1. The CDR3 is made up of 18 amino acids. Germline CDR1 is SEHNR and CDR2 is FQNEAQ (reference sequence). Trimming cost V 1 base and J 7 bases; bases outside gene matches: 14. CDR3 in amino acids: CASSLGADRGERRQPQHF. As DNA, the CDR3 is TGTGCCAGCAGCTTAGGAGCGGACAGGGGTGAGAGAAGACAGCCCCAGCATTTT.

This clonotype was seen at least ten times. The rearrangement uses TRBV7-2 and TRBJ2-3; 7 positions match TRBD2. The CDR3 extends over 14 amino acids. After removal of 3 bases from V and 6 bases from J, the junction contained 6 bases not matched to a gene. Per the germline V gene, CDR1 is SGHTA and CDR2 is FQGNSA. The DNA of the CDR3 is TGTGCCAGCAGCTTCCGACGGGGAGGGGATACGCAGTATTTT. It specifies CASSFRRGGDTQYF.

On this clonotype: A much larger clone lies a single base off, so this may be a read error. The V gene is TRBV7-2, the J gene TRBJ2-2, with a weak D call TRBD1 (5 bases). This CDR3 spans 16 amino acids. Trimming removed 5 bases from V and 9 bases from J, with 22 bases in between. The germline gives CDR1 SGHTA, CDR2 FQGNSA. The CDR3 reads CASSPRAAFYTWELFF. The CDR3 coding sequence is TGTGCCAGCAGCCCCAGGGCAGCCTTCTATACCTGGGAGCTGTTTTTT.

V usage is TRBV7-2 and J usage is TRBJ1-1; D perhaps matches TRBD1 (5 bases). With 5 bases removed from V and 6 bases from J, the gap between germline ends came to 16 bases. The germline V gene has CDR1 SGHTA and CDR2 FQGNSA. CDR3 length: 14 amino acids. CDR3 DNA: TGTGCCAGCAGCCCCTCAGGGATGGATCCTGAAGCTTTCTTT. Protein: CASSPSGMDPEAFF.

A few counts support this clonotype. The chain has TRBV12-3 or TRBV12-4 and TRBJ1-2, with D possibly TRBD1 on 5 matching bases. Trimming took off 3 bases at V and 2 bases at J, with 13 bases between the two ends. This CDR3 spans 15 amino acids. In DNA form, the CDR3 reads TGTGCCAGCAGTTTTCGAGGGGCCGGAAACTATGGCTACACCTTC. Residues: CASSFRGAGNYGYTF.

The chain couples TRBV5-4 to TRBJ2-3, with D tentatively TRBD2 (6 bases). The germline V gene encodes CDR1 SGHNT and CDR2 YYREEE (reference sequence). The CDR3 is 14 amino acids. V was pared by 4 bases and J by 6 bases, with 15 bases between. CDR3 protein: CASSHGRPEDTQYF. The CDR3 nucleotides read TGTGCCAGCAGCCATGGGAGGCCCGAGGATACGCAGTATTTT.

This clonotype was observed a few times. In DNA form, the CDR3 reads TGTGCCAGCAGCTTAGAGGCTAGCGGGGGGGTCCACGAGCAGTACGTC. Its protein product is CASSLEASGGVHEQYV. The genes are TRBV7-6 and TRBJ2-7; 12 bases align to TRBD2. CDR3 size: 16 residues. The germline V gene has CDR1 SGHVS and CDR2 FNYEAQ. The J segment lost 5 bases and the V segment lost 1 base, leaving 6 bases of the junction unmatched.

This clonotype was recorded a few times. The rearrangement uses TRBV29-1 and TRBJ1-2; D gene unclear. Germline CDR1 is SQVTM and CDR2 is ANQGSEA. With 5 bases removed from V and 10 bases from J, the gap between germline ends came to 14 bases. The CDR3 runs to 11 residues. The CDR3 DNA sequence: TGCAGCGTTTACCGGAGCCCCTTCTACACCTTC. Translation gives CSVYRSPFYTF.

This clonotype came up many times. This sequence joins TRBV28 and TRBJ2-7; D is ambiguous. The V gene's germline CDR1 is MDHEN and CDR2 SYDVKM. This CDR3 comprises 12 residues. The ends were cut back, 4 bases at V and 12 bases at J, with 16 bases in the middle. CDR3 sequence: CASSCRARSGYV. The CDR3 DNA reads TGTGCCAGCAGTTGTCGGGCCCGGAGTGGGTACGTC.

This clonotype appeared a few times. The chain recombines TRBV12-3 or TRBV12-4 with TRBJ2-2; D possibly corresponds to TRBD1 (6 bases). The V gene lost 4 bases and the J gene lost 6 bases, with 6 bases spanning the gap. This CDR3 region has 12 residues. This chain's CDR3 is CASSSGAGELFF. The CDR3 DNA is TGTGCCAGCAGTTCAGGGGCCGGGGAGCTGTTTTTT.

This clonotype was detected many times. The chain carries TRBV6-6 and TRBJ2-1; TRBD2 agrees at 8 bases. J was trimmed by 5 bases and V by 10 bases; bases with no gene match: 10. The CDR3 totals 14 residues. Per the germline V gene, CDR1 is MNHNY and CDR2 is SVGAGI (reference sequence). CDR3 region: CATSGLVFHNEQFF. The CDR3 DNA is TGTGCCACCTCGGGACTAGTTTTCCACAATGAGCAGTTCTTC.

This clonotype was picked up a small number of times. This chain uses TRBV12-3 or TRBV12-4 with TRBJ2-5, with no clear D. V was cut by 7 bases and J by 4 bases, with 10 bases left in between. The length of the CDR3 is 12 residues. The CDR3 DNA sequence: TGTGCCAGCACCTCTCGAGGAGAGACCCAGTACTTC. Translating it yields CASTSRGETQYF.

The chain's CDR3 is CASSQGGVGTEAFF. CDR3 sequence (DNA): TGCGCCAGCAGCCAAGGGGGAGTCGGCACTGAAGCTTTCTTT. The chain combines TRBV4-1 with TRBJ1-1, with no clear D. The germline CDR1 and CDR2 sequences are MGHRA and YSYEKL. This CDR3 spans 14 amino acids. With 1 base removed from V and 4 bases from J, the gap between germline ends came to 10 bases.

This chain uses TRBV4-3 with TRBJ2-3; TRBD2 agrees at 9 bases. Unmatched junction bases numbered 6, after V lost 1 base and J lost 4 bases. The CDR3 extends over 16 amino acids. The V gene's germline CDR1 is LGHNA and CDR2 YSLEER. The CDR3 protein is CASSQGKAGGADTQYF. The CDR3 bases are TGCGCCAGCAGCCAAGGCAAAGCGGGGGGCGCAGATACGCAGTATTTT.

In the case of this clonotype: At one boundary the junction diverges from the germline segment, which might be a read error. The chain combines TRBV18 with TRBJ2-3, with a tentative D call TRBD2 (5 bases). CDR1 is KGHSH and CDR2 is LQKENI in the germline V gene. This CDR3 has 11 amino acids. In DNA, the CDR3 is TGTTCCAGCCCCGGAGGAAATACGCAGTATTTT. It codes for CSSPGGNTQYF.

The chain links TRBV28 to TRBJ2-3; no reliable D call. The CDR3 totals 13 residues. Trimming shortened V by 7 bases and J by 6 bases, and 14 bases separated the two germline ends. CDR1 is MDHEN, CDR2 SYDVKM, per germline. The CDR3 is CASILVGSDTQYF. The CDR3 DNA reads TGTGCCAGCATCCTCGTCGGGTCTGATACGCAGTATTTT.

The sample holds a few counts of this clonotype. This chain links TRBV3-1 with TRBJ1-5, with D unresolved. The V end lost 0 bases, the J end lost 6 bases, and 6 bases lay between the germline ends. The CDR3 is 13 amino acids. The germline V gene has CDR1 LGHDT and CDR2 YNNKEL (reference sequence). In DNA form, the CDR3 reads TGTGCCAGCAGCCAAGATCATAGTCAGCCCCAGCATTTT. It yields the protein CASSQDHSQPQHF.

Written as DNA, the CDR3 is TGTGCCAGCATTGGAATTGCAGGAGAAGCTTTCTTT. This encodes CASIGIAGEAFF. The gene calls are TRBV6-6 and TRBJ1-1; the D is unclear. The germline gives CDR1 MNHNY, CDR2 SVGAGI (reference sequence). This CDR3 region has 12 residues. V gave up 7 bases and J gave up 8 bases, with 14 bases separating them.